Shown below are 29 T cell receptor beta chains from a single sample sequenced in a study of OX40 agonist ivuxolimab in advanced cancers. Assay used: immunoSEQ multiplex PCR; TCRdb lists only in-frame clones, some missing. The table records about 120,000 clones, just over 90% of them present only once. The source was CD4+ or CD8+ T cells sorted from blood, collected in a trial of the OX40 agonist ivuxolimab. The source is an adult with an advanced solid tumor such as melanoma, head and neck, liver or kidney cancer.

The V gene is TRBV19, the J gene TRBJ2-1; 8 nucleotides match TRBD1. V gave up 4 bases and J gave up 0 bases; unmatched junction bases: 11. The CDR3 consists of 18 residues. The germline V gene encodes CDR1 LNHDA and CDR2 SQIVND (reference sequence). CDR3 nucleotide sequence: TGTGCCAGTAGTAGCCAAGACAGGGGCGCGAGCTCCTACAATGAGCAGTTCTTC. This codes for CASSSQDRGASSYNEQFF.

CDR3 coding DNA: TGTGCCAGCAGTTTTCATTTAGCGGGAGGGAACACCGGGGAGCTGTTTTTT. Translation: CASSFHLAGGNTGELFF. The chain carries TRBV28 and TRBJ2-2, with 10 bases matching TRBD2. Germline CDR1 is MDHEN and CDR2 is SYDVKM. Trimming took 3 bases from V and 1 from J; bases not matched to a gene: 5. The CDR3 extends over 17 amino acids.

V and J are TRBV5-4 and TRBJ1-1, with D perhaps TRBD1 (6 bases). Per the germline V gene, CDR1 is SGHNT and CDR2 is YYREEE (reference sequence). Deletions cut 4 bases from V and 1 base from J, with 8 bases between. This CDR3 spans 13 amino acids. CDR3 in DNA: TGTGCCAGCAGCCCCAGGGGGAACACTGAAGCTTTCTTT. Protein sequence: CASSPRGNTEAFF. The full variable domain, completed using reference TRBV5-4 and TRBJ1-1, is ETGVTQSPTHLIKTRGQQVTLRCSSQSGHNTVSWYQQALGQGPQFIFQYYREEENGRGNFPPRFSGLQFPNYSSELNVNALELDDSALYLCASSPRGNTEAFFGQGTRLTVV.

The chain recombines TRBV19 with TRBJ2-5, with a weak D call TRBD1 (6 bases). Germline V gene sequence: CDR1 LNHDA, CDR2 SQIVND (reference sequence). Trimming pared 4 bases from V and 2 bases from J, leaving 11 bases between. The CDR3 is 14 amino acids. CDR3 sequence (DNA): TGTGCCAGTAGTACAGGGACACTTCAAGAGACCCAGTACTTC. Its translation is CASSTGTLQETQYF. Filled out from reference TRBV19 and TRBJ2-5, the complete variable domain reads DGGITQSPKYLFRKEGQNVTLSCEQNLNHDAMYWYRQDPGQGLRLIYYSQIVNDFQKGDIAEGYSVSREKKESFPLTVTSAQKNPTAFYLCASSTGTLQETQYFGPGTRLLVL.

The rearrangement joins TRBV18 to TRBJ2-7, with 8 positions matching TRBD1. The CDR3 extends over 16 amino acids. The V gene end was trimmed by 2 bases and the J gene end by 0 bases; junction bases not matched to a gene: 6. Germline V gene lookup returns CDR1 KGHSH and CDR2 LQKENI. The CDR3 bases are TGTGCCAGCTCACCATCCAGTGGGACAGGCTCCTACGAGCAGTACTTC. Protein product: CASSPSSGTGSYEQYF.

This chain joins TRBV9 and TRBJ2-2; D unclear. V lost 0 bases and J 6 bases, leaving 12 bases between the germline ends. CDR1 and CDR2 from the germline V gene are SGDLS and YYNGEE. This CDR3 contains 15 residues. The CDR3 nucleotides read TGTGCCAGCAGCGTAGATGTGGGTTCGGCCGGGGAGCTGTTTTTT. Its translation: CASSVDVGSAGELFF.

V usage is TRBV7-6 and J usage is TRBJ2-1; possible D gene TRBD2, 6 bases. Between the trimmed V and J ends, which lost 7 bases and 8 bases, there was a span of 18 bases. The CDR3 length is 14 residues. Germline CDR1 reads SGHVS; CDR2 reads FNYEAQ. The CDR3 nucleotides are TGTGCCAGCAATCTACTAGCTGGGTCCCATGAGCAGTTCTTC. It encodes CASNLLAGSHEQFF.

The chain has TRBV7-3 and TRBJ2-2; 11 positions agree with TRBD2. Germline lookup yields CDR1 SGHTA and CDR2 FQGTGA. After removal of 2 bases from V and 6 bases from J, the junction contained 2 bases not matched to a gene. This CDR3 region has 15 residues. This chain's CDR3 is CASSLELAGAGELFF. DNA of the CDR3: TGTGCCAGCAGCTTAGAACTAGCGGGAGCCGGGGAGCTGTTTTTT.

With respect to this clone: This sample includes further DNA sequences coding for the same CDR3. The genes are TRBV18 and TRBJ2-3; D unresolved. The V and J ends lost 3 bases and 2 bases respectively, with 3 bases between them. Germline CDR1 and CDR2: KGHSH and LQKENI. The CDR3 runs to 12 residues. The CDR3 DNA sequence: TGTGCCAGCTCACCTTACACAGATACGCAGTATTTT. It yields the protein CASSPYTDTQYF.

This sequence joins TRBV7-2 and TRBJ2-7, with 9 bases matching TRBD2. This CDR3 region has 15 residues. CDR1 and CDR2 from the germline V gene are SGHTA and FQGNSA. V dropped 4 bases and J dropped 0; count of bases not matched to a gene: 4. CDR3 coding DNA: TGTGCCAGCAGCTACCTAGCGGGGAGCTCCTACGAGCAGTACTTC. Translated, it gives CASSYLAGSSYEQYF.

The chain recombines TRBV5-1 with TRBJ2-7, with 12 bases fitting TRBD1. The CDR3 covers 19 residues. CDR1 is SGHRS and CDR2 is YFSETQ in the germline V gene. With V trimmed by 0 bases and J by 7 bases, 17 bases remained unmatched. CDR3 coding DNA: TGCGCCAGCAGCTTGGCCGGGACAGGGGGCTCCCAAGTCAGCCGGGAGCAGTACTTC. Its translation: CASSLAGTGGSQVSREQYF.

This rearrangement joins TRBV7-2 to TRBJ1-4, with unresolved D. The CDR3 extends over 15 amino acids. Germline V gene lookup returns CDR1 SGHTA and CDR2 FQGNSA. Trimming removed 5 bases from V and 7 bases from J, with 17 bases in between. The CDR3 reads CASSPGAADGEKLFF. The CDR3 bases are TGTGCCAGCAGCCCGGGCGCGGCAGACGGTGAAAAACTGTTTTTT.

The chain combines TRBV27 with TRBJ2-3; 8 nucleotides agree with TRBD2. Per the germline V gene, CDR1 is MNHEY and CDR2 is SMNVEV (reference sequence). There are 15 residues in the CDR3. The V gene end was trimmed by 3 bases and the J gene end by 4 bases; junction bases not matched to a gene: 6. The CDR3, as DNA: TGTGCCAGCAGTTTCGCGGGGGGCGGGGCAGATACGCAGTATTTT. It translates to CASSFAGGGADTQYF.

CDR3 sequence: CASSPRGRMEKLFF. The CDR3 DNA is TGTGCCAGCAGTCCTCGGGGGCGCATGGAAAAACTGTTTTTT. The chain joins TRBV6-6 to TRBJ1-4; TRBD1 might be the D (6 bases). The V gene's germline CDR1 is MNHNY and CDR2 SVGAGI (reference sequence). The CDR3 sequence is 14 residues long. The V end lost 5 bases, the J end lost 8 bases, and 15 bases lay between the germline ends.

J is TRBJ2-3 and V is TRBV19, with TRBD1 as a possible D gene (6 bases). This CDR3 region has 16 residues. CDR1 and CDR2 from the germline V gene are LNHDA and SQIVND (reference sequence). The V end lost 5 bases, the J end lost 5 bases, and 20 bases lay between the germline ends. CDR3 bases: TGTGCCAGTAGTGCCAATAAAGTCCTGGGACAAGATACGCAGTATTTT. Translation: CASSANKVLGQDTQYF.

J is TRBJ1-4 and V is TRBV5-1; D is ambiguous. Germline V CDR1 and CDR2: SGHRS, YFSETQ. V was shortened by 4 bases and J by 0 bases, with 10 bases between the two germline ends. This CDR3 comprises 15 residues. CDR3 sequence (DNA): TGCGCCAGCAGCCCCTCGGATACAACTAATGAAAAACTGTTTTTT. Translated: CASSPSDTTNEKLFF.

The rearrangement uses TRBV7-9 and TRBJ2-4, with a weak D call TRBD2 (6 bases). In germline, CDR1 is SEHNR, CDR2 FQNEAQ (reference sequence). V was pared by 1 base and J by 9 bases, with 13 bases between. CDR3 length equals 14 residues. CDR3 protein: CASSLGRREFIQYF. CDR3 sequence (DNA): TGTGCCAGCAGCTTAGGGAGACGGGAGTTCATTCAGTACTTC.

The chain has TRBV5-4 and TRBJ2-7, with a possible D match to TRBD2 (6 bases). Between the trimmed V and J ends, which lost 0 bases and 3 bases, there was a span of 13 bases. Per the germline V gene, CDR1 is SGHNT and CDR2 is YYREEE (reference sequence). The CDR3 totals 15 residues. CDR3 sequence reads: CASSLVPRGGYEQYF. DNA for the CDR3: TGTGCCAGCAGCTTGGTTCCTCGGGGAGGCTACGAGCAGTACTTC.

This chain joins TRBV18 and TRBJ1-3; D gene ambiguous. Trimming left V 6 bases short and J 4 bases short, with 16 bases between. The CDR3 spans 15 residues. Germline V gives CDR1 KGHSH, CDR2 LQKENI. CDR3 nucleotides: TGTGCCAGCTCTCCGGAAGCCCCGAGAGGAAACACCATATATTTT. This gives the protein CASSPEAPRGNTIYF.

This clone has a single count. The chain links TRBV19 to TRBJ1-1; 10 bases are shared with TRBD1. CDR3 length: 15 amino acids. V lost 3 bases to trimming and J lost 2 bases; unmatched junction nucleotides: 3. The germline V gene has CDR1 LNHDA and CDR2 SQIVND (reference sequence). DNA for the CDR3: TGTGCCAGTAGTATGGGGACAGGGGTAAACACTGAAGCTTTCTTT. It is translated as CASSMGTGVNTEAFF.

DNA of the CDR3: TGTGCCTGGAGTGGGCAGACTGGAAACACCATATATTTT. Amino acid sequence: CAWSGQTGNTIYF. This chain uses TRBV30 with TRBJ1-3; D is unresolved. V lost 1 base and J 2 bases, leaving 6 bases between the germline ends. The CDR3 covers 13 residues. The V gene's germline CDR1 is GTSNPN and CDR2 SVGIG (reference sequence).

The rearrangement uses TRBV19 and TRBJ1-2, with a tentative D call TRBD1 (5 bases). Germline V gene lookup returns CDR1 LNHDA and CDR2 SQIVND (reference sequence). There are 13 residues in the CDR3. Trimming took off 4 bases at V and 4 bases at J, with 10 bases between the two ends. The CDR3 DNA reads TGTGCCAGTAGTACCAGGGAGGGCTATGGCTACACCTTC. This translates into CASSTREGYGYTF.

J is TRBJ2-5 and V is TRBV5-1, with TRBD2 identical over 10 bases. The J segment lost 2 bases and the V segment lost 3 bases, leaving 10 bases of the junction unmatched. CDR1 is SGHRS, CDR2 YFSETQ, per germline. The CDR3 is 17 residues long. The CDR3 loop is CASSSSSGGRGQETQYF. The CDR3 nucleotides are TGCGCCAGCAGCTCCTCTAGCGGGGGCCGGGGGCAAGAGACCCAGTACTTC.

With respect to this clone: Other DNA sequences in this sample translate to the same CDR3. V usage is TRBV6-5 and J usage is TRBJ1-5; D is unclear. CDR1 is MNHEY and CDR2 is SVGAGI in the germline V gene. The CDR3 has 15 amino acids. Trimming cost V 2 bases and J 0 bases, with 8 bases left between them. The CDR3 DNA reads as TGTGCCAGCAGTTACGACGGATATAGCAATCAGCCCCAGCATTTT. Protein sequence: CASSYDGYSNQPQHF.

The J gene is TRBJ1-2, the V gene TRBV12-5, with TRBD1 identical over 7 bases. Trimming removed 7 bases from V and 4 bases from J; junction bases left unmatched: 9. The CDR3 is 14 residues long. Germline V gene lookup returns CDR1 LGHNT and CDR2 FRNRAP. CDR3 in amino acids: CASASMGQSYGYTF. Here the CDR3 DNA reads TGTGCTAGTGCCTCAATGGGACAGAGCTATGGCTACACCTTC.

The chain carries TRBV9 and TRBJ2-1; D is unclear. The CDR3 covers 14 residues. The germline V gene has CDR1 SGDLS and CDR2 YYNGEE. Trimming removed 0 bases from V and 8 bases from J, with 12 bases in between. CDR3 nucleotides: TGTGCCAGCAGCGTAGAGGCAGGTTTGGATGAGCAGTTCTTC. Its protein product is CASSVEAGLDEQFF.

This chain joins TRBV30 and TRBJ1-2; TRBD1 matches 10 bases. The CDR3 loop spans 16 amino acids. V dropped 0 bases and J dropped 6; count of bases not matched to a gene: 10. Germline CDR1 GTSNPN, CDR2 SVGIG (reference sequence). The DNA for the CDR3 is TGTGCCTGGAGTGTGACAGGGGGCCCCCAAATCCATGGCTACACCTTC. Its translation: CAWSVTGGPQIHGYTF.

CDR3 sequence (DNA): TGTGCCAGCAGTTACAAGGGAATGAACTATGGCTACACCTTC. As protein: CASSYKGMNYGYTF. This chain joins TRBV6-5 and TRBJ1-2; D ambiguous. The CDR3 has 14 residues. The germline CDR1 and CDR2 sequences are MNHEY and SVGAGI. V was clipped by 2 bases and J by 2 bases, with 9 bases between them.

The chain is built from TRBV13 and TRBJ2-3; the D gene is possibly TRBD1 (6 bases). The CDR3 length is 16 residues. CDR1 PRHDT and CDR2 FYEKMQ come from the germline V gene (reference sequence). Trimming took off 1 base at V and 0 bases at J, with 11 bases between the two ends. Here the CDR3 DNA reads TGTGCCAGCAGCTTAGTGTGGGGGCGTAGCACAGATACGCAGTATTTT. This translates into CASSLVWGRSTDTQYF.